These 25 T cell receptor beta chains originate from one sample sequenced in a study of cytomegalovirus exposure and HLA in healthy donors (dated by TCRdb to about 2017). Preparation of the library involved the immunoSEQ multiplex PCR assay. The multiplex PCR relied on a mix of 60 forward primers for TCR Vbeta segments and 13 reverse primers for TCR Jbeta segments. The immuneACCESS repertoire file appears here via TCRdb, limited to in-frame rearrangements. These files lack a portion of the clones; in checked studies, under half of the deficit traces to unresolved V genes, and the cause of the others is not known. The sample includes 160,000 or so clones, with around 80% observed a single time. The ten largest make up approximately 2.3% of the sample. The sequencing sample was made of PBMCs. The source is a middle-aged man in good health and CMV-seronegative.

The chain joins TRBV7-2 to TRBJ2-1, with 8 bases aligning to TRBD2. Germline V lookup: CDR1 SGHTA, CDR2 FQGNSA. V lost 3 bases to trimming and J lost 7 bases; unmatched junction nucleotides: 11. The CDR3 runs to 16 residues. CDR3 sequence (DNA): TGTGCCAGCAGCTTGGAGGGGACTAGGGGCGTTAATGAGCAGTTCTTC. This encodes CASSLEGTRGVNEQFF.

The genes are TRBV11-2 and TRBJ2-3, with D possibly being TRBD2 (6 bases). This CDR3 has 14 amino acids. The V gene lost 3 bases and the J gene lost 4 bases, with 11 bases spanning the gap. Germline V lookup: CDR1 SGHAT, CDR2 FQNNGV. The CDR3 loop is CASSLRGVADTQYF. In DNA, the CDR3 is TGTGCCAGCAGCTTGCGGGGAGTGGCAGATACGCAGTATTTT.

CDR3 coding DNA: TGTGCCAGTAGTACCACAGGACCCACCTACGAGCAGTACTTC. It encodes CASSTTGPTYEQYF. The chain has TRBV19 and TRBJ2-7; perhaps TRBD1 as D (5 bases). Trimming stripped 4 bases from V and 2 bases from J, with 12 bases between. Germline V gene data show CDR1 as LNHDA and CDR2 as SQIVND (reference sequence). CDR3 length: 14 residues.

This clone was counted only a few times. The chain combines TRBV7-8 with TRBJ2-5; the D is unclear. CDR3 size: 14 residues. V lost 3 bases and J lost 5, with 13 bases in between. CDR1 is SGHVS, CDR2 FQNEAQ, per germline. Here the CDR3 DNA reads TGTGCCAGCAGCTTCCTTACGGCGAGGGAGACCCAGTACTTC. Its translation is CASSFLTARETQYF. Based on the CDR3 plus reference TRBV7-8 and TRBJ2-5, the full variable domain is GAGVSQSPRYKVAKRGQDVALRCDPISGHVSLFWYQQALGQGPEFLTYFQNEAQLDKSGLPSDRFFAERPEGSVSTLKIQRTQQEDSAVYLCASSFLTARETQYFGPGTRLLVL.

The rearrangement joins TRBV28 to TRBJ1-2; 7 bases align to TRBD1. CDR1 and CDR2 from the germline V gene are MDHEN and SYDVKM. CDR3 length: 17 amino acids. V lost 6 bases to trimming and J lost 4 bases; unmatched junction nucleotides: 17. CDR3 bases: TGTGCCAGCAGATTTGGACTCGGACAGGAGTACCTCTATGGCTACACCTTC. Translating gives CASRFGLGQEYLYGYTF.

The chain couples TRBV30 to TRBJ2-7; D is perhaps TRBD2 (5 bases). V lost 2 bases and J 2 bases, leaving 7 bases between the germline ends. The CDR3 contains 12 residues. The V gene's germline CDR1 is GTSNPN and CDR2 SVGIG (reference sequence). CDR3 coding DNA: TGTGCCTGGAGTAGCGGAGCCTACGAGCAGTACTTC. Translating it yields CAWSSGAYEQYF.

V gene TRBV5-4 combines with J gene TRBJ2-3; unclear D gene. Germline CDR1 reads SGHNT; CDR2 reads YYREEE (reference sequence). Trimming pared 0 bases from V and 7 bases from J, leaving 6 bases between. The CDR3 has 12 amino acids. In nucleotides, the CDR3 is TGTGCCAGCAGCTTGGGGCCCAATACGCAGTATTTT. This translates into CASSLGPNTQYF.

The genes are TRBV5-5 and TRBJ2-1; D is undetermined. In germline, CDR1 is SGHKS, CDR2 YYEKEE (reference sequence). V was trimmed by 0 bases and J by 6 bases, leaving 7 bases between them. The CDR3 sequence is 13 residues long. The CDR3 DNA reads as TGTGCCAGCAGCTTGGCCGGCGGCAATGAGCAGTTCTTC. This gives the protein CASSLAGGNEQFF.

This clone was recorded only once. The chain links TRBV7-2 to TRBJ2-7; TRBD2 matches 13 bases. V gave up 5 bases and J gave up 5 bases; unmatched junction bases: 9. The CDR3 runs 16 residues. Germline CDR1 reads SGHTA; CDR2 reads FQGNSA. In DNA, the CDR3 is TGTGCCAGCAGCCGGACTAGCGGGAGAGAGTTCCACGAGCAGTACTTC. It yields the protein CASSRTSGREFHEQYF.

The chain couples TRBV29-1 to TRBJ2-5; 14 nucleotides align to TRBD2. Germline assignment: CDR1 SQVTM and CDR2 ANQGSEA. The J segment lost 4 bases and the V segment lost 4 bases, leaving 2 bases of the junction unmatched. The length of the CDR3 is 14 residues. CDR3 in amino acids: CSVVGLAGGETQYF. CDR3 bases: TGCAGCGTTGTTGGACTAGCGGGAGGAGAGACCCAGTACTTC. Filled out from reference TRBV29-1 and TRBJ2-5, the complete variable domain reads SAVISQKPSRDICQRGTSLTIQCQVDSQVTMMFWYRQQPGQSLTLIATANQGSEATYESGFVIDKFPISRPNLTFSTLTVSNMSPEDSSIYLCSVVGLAGGETQYFGPGTRLLVL.

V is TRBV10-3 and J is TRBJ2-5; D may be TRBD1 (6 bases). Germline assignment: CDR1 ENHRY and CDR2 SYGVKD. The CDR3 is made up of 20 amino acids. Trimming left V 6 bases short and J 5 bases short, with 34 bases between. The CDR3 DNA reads TGTGCCATCAGCGCCCGAAATGGCATTTATGAACAGGGTGGCGCGGAGACCCAGTACTTC. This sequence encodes CAISARNGIYEQGGAETQYF.

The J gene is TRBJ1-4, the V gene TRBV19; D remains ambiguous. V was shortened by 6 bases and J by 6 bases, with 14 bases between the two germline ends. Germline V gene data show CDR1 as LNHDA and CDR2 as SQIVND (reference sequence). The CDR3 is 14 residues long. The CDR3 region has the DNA TGTGCCAGTAGCCATACCGGAGTCGATGAAAAACTGTTTTTT. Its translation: CASSHTGVDEKLFF.

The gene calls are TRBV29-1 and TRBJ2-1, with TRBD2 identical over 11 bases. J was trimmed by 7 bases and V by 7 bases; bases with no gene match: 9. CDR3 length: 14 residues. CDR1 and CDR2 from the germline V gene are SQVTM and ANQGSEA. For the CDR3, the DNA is TGCAGCGCCCGAACTAGCGGGAGTATGAATGAGCAGTTCTTC. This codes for CSARTSGSMNEQFF.

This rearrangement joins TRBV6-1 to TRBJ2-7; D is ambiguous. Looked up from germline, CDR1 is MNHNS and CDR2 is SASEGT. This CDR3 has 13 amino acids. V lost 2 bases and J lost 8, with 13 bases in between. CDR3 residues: CASSESSIPKQYF. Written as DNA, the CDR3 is TGTGCCAGCAGTGAATCTTCTATACCCAAGCAGTACTTC.

The CDR3 DNA is TGTGCCAGCCCCATTAAGCCGGGGGGGCAATGGGATGAGCAGTTCTTC. Its translation is CASPIKPGGQWDEQFF. The chain employs TRBV5-8 and TRBJ2-1, with TRBD2 matching 8 bases. The CDR3 length is 16 residues. CDR1 and CDR2 from the germline V gene are SGHTS and YDEGEE. The junction had 17 bases not matched to a gene; V was cut back by 7 bases and J by 8 bases.

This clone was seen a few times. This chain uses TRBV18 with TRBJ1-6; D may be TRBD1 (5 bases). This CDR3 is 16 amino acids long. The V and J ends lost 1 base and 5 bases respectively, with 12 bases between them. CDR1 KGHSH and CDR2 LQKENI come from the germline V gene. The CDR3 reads CASSPRPAGNNSPLHF. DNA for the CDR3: TGTGCCAGCTCACCACGACCGGCAGGGAATAATTCACCCCTCCACTTT.

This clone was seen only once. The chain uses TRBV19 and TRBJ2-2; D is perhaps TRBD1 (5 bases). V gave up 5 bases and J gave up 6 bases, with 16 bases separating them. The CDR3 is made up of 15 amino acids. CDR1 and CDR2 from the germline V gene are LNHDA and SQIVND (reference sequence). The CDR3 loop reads CASSLFRDFAGELFF. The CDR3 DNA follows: TGTGCCAGTAGTCTTTTCAGGGATTTTGCCGGGGAGCTGTTTTTT.

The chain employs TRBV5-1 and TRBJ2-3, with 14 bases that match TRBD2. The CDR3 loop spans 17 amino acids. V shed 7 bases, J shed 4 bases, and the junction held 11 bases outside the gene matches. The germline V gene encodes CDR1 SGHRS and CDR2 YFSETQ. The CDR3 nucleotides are TGCGCCAGCCGATTGACCGGGACTAGCGGGAGTCCAGATACGCAGTATTTT. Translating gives CASRLTGTSGSPDTQYF.

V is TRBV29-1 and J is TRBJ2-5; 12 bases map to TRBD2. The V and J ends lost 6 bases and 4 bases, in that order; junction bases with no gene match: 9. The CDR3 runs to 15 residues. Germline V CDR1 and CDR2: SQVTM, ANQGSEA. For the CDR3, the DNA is TGCAGCGTCCGCGGACTAGCGGGATCGGGAGAGACCCAGTACTTC. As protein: CSVRGLAGSGETQYF.

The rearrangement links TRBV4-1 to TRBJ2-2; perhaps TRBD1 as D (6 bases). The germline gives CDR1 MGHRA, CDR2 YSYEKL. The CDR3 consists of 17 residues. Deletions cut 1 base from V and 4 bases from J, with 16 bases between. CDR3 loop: CASSQGRLGTSTGELFF. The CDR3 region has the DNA TGCGCCAGCAGCCAAGGCAGGTTGGGGACAAGCACCGGGGAGCTGTTTTTT.

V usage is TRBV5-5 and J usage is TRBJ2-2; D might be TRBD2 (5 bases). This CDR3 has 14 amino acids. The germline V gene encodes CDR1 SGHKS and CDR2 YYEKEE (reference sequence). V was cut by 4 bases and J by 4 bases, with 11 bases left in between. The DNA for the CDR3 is TGTGCCAGCAGCCGTTCTAGCTTCACCGGGGAGCTGTTTTTT. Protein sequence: CASSRSSFTGELFF.

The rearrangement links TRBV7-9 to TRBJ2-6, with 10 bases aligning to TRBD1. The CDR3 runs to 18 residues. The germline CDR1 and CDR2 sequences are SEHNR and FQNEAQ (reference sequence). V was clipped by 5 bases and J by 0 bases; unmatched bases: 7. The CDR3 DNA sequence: TGTGCCAGCAGCCCCGCCGGGACAGGGGTCTCTGGGGCCAACGTCCTGACTTTC. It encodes CASSPAGTGVSGANVLTF.

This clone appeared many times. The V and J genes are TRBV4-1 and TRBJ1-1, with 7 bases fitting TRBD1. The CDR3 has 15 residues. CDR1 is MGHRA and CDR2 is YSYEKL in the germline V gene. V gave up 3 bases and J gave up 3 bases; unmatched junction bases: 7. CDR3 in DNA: TGCGCCAGCAGCCAGTACCGACAGGGTGACACTGAAGCTTTCTTT. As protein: CASSQYRQGDTEAFF.

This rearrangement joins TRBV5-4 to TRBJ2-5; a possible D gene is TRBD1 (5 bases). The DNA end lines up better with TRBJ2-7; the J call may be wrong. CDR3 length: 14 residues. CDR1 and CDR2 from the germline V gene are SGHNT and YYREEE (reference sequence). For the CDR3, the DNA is TGTGCCAGCAGCTCCCGCCAGACAGTCTACGAGCAGTACTTC. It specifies CASSSRQTVYEQYF.

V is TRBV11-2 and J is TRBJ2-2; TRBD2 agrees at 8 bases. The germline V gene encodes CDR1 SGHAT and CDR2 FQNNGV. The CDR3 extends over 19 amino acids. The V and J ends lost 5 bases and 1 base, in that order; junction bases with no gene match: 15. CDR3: CASSPEVAGTPLNTGELFF. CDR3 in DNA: TGTGCCAGCAGCCCTGAGGTAGCGGGAACCCCCTTGAACACCGGGGAGCTGTTTTTT.